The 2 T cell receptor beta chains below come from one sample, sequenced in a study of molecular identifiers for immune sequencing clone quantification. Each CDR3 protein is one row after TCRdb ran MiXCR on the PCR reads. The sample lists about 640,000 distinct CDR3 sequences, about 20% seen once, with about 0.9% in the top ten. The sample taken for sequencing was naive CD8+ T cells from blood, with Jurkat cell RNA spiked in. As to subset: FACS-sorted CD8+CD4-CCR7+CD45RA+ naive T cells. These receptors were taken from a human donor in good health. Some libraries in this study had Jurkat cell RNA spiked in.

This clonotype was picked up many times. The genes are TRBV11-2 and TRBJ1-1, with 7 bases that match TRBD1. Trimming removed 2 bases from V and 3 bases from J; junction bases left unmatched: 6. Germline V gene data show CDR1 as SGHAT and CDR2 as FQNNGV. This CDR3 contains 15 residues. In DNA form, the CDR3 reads TGTGCCAGCAGCTTAAAGGGGGCGCTGGACACTGAAGCTTTCTTT. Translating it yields CASSLKGALDTEAFF.

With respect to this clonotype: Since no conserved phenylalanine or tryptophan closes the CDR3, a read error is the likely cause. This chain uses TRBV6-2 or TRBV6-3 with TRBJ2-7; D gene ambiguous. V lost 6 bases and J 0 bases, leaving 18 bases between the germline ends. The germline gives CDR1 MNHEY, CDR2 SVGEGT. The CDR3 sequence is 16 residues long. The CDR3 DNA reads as TGTGCCAGCAGATCCTCAGACGGACCCAGCTCCTACGAGCAGTACTCC. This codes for CASRSSDGPSSYEQYS.